Listed below are T cell receptor beta chains from one sample, sequenced in a study of blood T cell repertoires in COVID-19. The data were produced by immunoSEQ multiplex PCR, yet TCRdb's version contains in-frame clones alone and is incomplete. This sample yields over 130,000 clones, of which 84% are seen a single time; around 1.6% belongs to the top ten. Sample: PBMCs or T cells enriched from blood (not recorded which). The receptors were sampled from a woman aged 18-29 years who had been exposed to COVID-19. CDR3s include the opening cysteine and the closing phenylalanine or tryptophan. Fields, in order: D gene, V gene, clone size, J gene, CDR3 DNA, CDR3 protein. D genes are given only for firm matches. Clone sizes are given selectively: once, few, many, or a class where the clone is expanded.

d_gene: NA; v_gene: TRBV27; abundance: NA; j_gene: TRBJ1-2; CDR3nt: TGTGCCAGCAGTTTCGGACTTTCCTATGGCTACACCTTC; CDR3aa: CASSFGLSYGYTF
d_gene: TRBD1; v_gene: TRBV4-2; abundance: NA; j_gene: TRBJ2-7; CDR3nt: TGTGCCAGCAGCCAAAAGGACAGGGGGCTGAACGAGCAGTACTTC; CDR3aa: CASSQKDRGLNEQYF
d_gene: NA; v_gene: TRBV11-2; abundance: NA; j_gene: TRBJ1-5; CDR3nt: TGTGCCAGCAGCTTAAGCCGCGATAGCAATCAGCCCCAGCATTTT; CDR3aa: CASSLSRDSNQPQHF
d_gene: NA; v_gene: TRBV5-8; abundance: NA; j_gene: TRBJ2-1; CDR3nt: TGTGCCAGCAGCTTGGGCTTGACCCGCCGGGAGAATCATGAGCAGTTCTTC; CDR3aa: CASSLGLTRRENHEQFF
d_gene: TRBD2; v_gene: TRBV14; abundance: few; j_gene: TRBJ2-7; CDR3nt: TGTGCCAGCAGCAGAGGAGCGGGAGGGCGCTACGAGCAGTACTTC; CDR3aa: CASSRGAGGRYEQYF
d_gene: NA; v_gene: TRBV29-1; abundance: NA; j_gene: TRBJ1-2; CDR3nt: TGCAGCGTTGAATTTGGTCAGAACTATGGCTACACCTTC; CDR3aa: CSVEFGQNYGYTF
d_gene: NA; v_gene: TRBV11-3; abundance: NA; j_gene: TRBJ2-1; CDR3nt: TGTGCCAGCAGCCCGACGTGGGACATCAATGAGCAGTTCTTC; CDR3aa: CASSPTWDINEQFF
d_gene: NA; v_gene: TRBV4-2; abundance: NA; j_gene: TRBJ2-4; CDR3nt: TGTGCCAGCAGCCAAGATAGCATCCTAGCCAAAAACATTCAGTACTTC; CDR3aa: CASSQDSILAKNIQYF
d_gene: TRBD2; v_gene: TRBV9; abundance: NA; j_gene: TRBJ2-1; CDR3nt: TGTGCCAGCAGCGTAGGGGCGGGAGGGGGGAATGAGCAGTTCTTC; CDR3aa: CASSVGAGGGNEQFF
d_gene: TRBD1; v_gene: TRBV28; abundance: NA; j_gene: TRBJ2-1; CDR3nt: TGTGCCAGCAGTCCCCTCCGACAGGGTCCGTCTAACAATGAGCAGTTCTTC; CDR3aa: CASSPLRQGPSNNEQFF
d_gene: TRBD1; v_gene: TRBV27; abundance: NA; j_gene: TRBJ1-1; CDR3nt: TGTGCCAGTAAGGGACAGGGGGCCACTGAAGCTTTCTTT; CDR3aa: CASKGQGATEAFF